The sequence of this TCR beta chain was determined in a study of CD8 T cells in Susac syndrome. TCR beta sequencing covered blood CD8+ and CD4+ T cells. The control group consisted of healthy donors matched for age and sex. Isolation of CD8+ and CD4+ T cells was performed negatively, whereas enrichment of TEMRA cells was done by FACS. V was pared by 1 base and J by 5 bases, with 8 bases between. The CDR3 totals 14 residues. From germline, CDR1 is LGHDT and CDR2 YNNKEL (reference sequence). RNA amounts of about 0.5 to 1 ug underwent reverse transcription with random hexamers. immunoSEQ multiplex PCR amplified TCR beta CDR3 across 54 Vbeta, 13 Jbeta. Via MiXCR, TCRdb re-called the immunoSEQ multiplex PCR reads, giving one row per CDR3 protein. There are about 120,000 distinct CDR3 sequences in the sample; about 93% occur only once, and about 0.089% lies in the top ten.

This receptor was identified in a human donor in good health. Source material: CD4+ T cells from PBMCs. The J gene is TRBJ2-2, the V gene TRBV3-1; a possible D gene is TRBD1 (6 bases). The CDR3 DNA reads TGTGCCAGCAGCCAAGGGACAGCGACCGGGGAGCTGTTTTTT. This sequence encodes CASSQGTATGELFF.